This TCR beta chain was documented in a study of blood T cell repertoires in COVID-19. Study in general: The United States, Italy and Spain supplied acute and convalescent COVID-19 samples. T cells, B-cell-depleted T cells, or PBMCs provided the cDNA or gDNA that served as material.

The protocol was immunoSEQ multiplex PCR, while the TCRdb copy is restricted to in-frame clones and leaves out a portion. This table holds about 160,000 clones, about 80% found once. This CDR3 has 13 residues. Germline V gives CDR1 SGDLS, CDR2 YYNGEE. The V and J ends lost 4 bases and 2 bases respectively, with 4 bases between them. Sequenced: peripheral blood. This TCR was recovered from an elderly woman with acute or convalescent COVID-19. The chain carries TRBV9 and TRBJ2-6; no firm D call. The CDR3, as DNA: TGTGCCAGCAGCCCCGCTGGGGCCAACGTCCTGACTTTC. Protein product: CASSPAGANVLTF.